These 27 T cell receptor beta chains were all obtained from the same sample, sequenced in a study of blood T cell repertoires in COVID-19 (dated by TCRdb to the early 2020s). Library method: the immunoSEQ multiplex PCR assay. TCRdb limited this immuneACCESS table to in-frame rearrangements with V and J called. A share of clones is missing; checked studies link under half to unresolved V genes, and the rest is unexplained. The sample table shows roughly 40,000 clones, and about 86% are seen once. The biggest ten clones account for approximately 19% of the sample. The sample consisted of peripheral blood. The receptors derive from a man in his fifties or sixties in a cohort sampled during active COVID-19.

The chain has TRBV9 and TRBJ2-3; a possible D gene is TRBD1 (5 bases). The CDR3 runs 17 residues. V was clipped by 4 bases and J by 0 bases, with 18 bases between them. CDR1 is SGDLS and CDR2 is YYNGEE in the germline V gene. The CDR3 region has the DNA TGTGCCAGCAGCACCTTTGGGGCGACAACTAGCACAGATACGCAGTATTTT. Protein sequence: CASSTFGATTSTDTQYF.

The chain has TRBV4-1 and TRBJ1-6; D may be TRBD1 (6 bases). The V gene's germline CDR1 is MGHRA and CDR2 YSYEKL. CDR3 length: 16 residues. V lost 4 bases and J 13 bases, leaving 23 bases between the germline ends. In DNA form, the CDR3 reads TGCGCCAGCAGCCTCCGGAGTTGGGACATCGTAAATCCCCTCCACTTT. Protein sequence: CASSLRSWDIVNPLHF.

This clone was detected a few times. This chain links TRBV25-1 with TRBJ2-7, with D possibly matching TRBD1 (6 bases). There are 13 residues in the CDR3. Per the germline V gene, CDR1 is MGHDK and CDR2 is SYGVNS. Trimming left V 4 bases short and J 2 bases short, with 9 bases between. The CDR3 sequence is CASSVNRAYEQYF. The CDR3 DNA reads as TGTGCCAGCAGTGTAAACAGGGCCTACGAGCAGTACTTC.

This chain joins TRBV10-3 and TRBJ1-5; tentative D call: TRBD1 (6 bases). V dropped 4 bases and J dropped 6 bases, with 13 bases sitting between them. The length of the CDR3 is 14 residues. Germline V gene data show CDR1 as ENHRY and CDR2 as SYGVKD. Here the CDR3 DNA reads TGTGCCATCAGTGTCGGGGGAGGGGGTCAGCCCCAGCATTTT. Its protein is CAISVGGGGQPQHF.

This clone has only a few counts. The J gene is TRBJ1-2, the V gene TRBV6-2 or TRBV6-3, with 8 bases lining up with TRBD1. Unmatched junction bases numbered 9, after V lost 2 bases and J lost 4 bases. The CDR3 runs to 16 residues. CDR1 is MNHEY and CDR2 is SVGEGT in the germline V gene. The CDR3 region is CASSYPQDRAGYGYTF. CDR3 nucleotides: TGTGCCAGCAGTTACCCTCAGGACAGGGCAGGCTATGGCTACACCTTC.

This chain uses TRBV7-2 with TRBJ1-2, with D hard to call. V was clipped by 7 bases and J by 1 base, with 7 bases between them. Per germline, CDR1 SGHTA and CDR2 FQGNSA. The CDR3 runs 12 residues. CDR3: CASKTGNYGYTF. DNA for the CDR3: TGTGCCAGCAAGACGGGTAACTATGGCTACACCTTC.

In DNA form, the CDR3 reads TGCAGCGTTGAGCCCGTTGGACAGGTTTATATGAACACTGAAGCTTTCTTT. Its protein product is CSVEPVGQVYMNTEAFF. This chain links TRBV29-1 with TRBJ1-1; 7 bases line up with TRBD1. The CDR3 runs to 17 residues. Germline V gives CDR1 SQVTM, CDR2 ANQGSEA. J gave up 0 bases and V 3 bases, and 13 bases lay outside the gene matches.

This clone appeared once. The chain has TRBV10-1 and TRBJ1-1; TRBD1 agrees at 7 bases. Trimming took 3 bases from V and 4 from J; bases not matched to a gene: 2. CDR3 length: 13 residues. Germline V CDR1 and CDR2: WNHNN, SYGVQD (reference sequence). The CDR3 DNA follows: TGCGCCAGCAGTGAAGGGGGCCCCACTGAAGCTTTCTTT. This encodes CASSEGGPTEAFF.

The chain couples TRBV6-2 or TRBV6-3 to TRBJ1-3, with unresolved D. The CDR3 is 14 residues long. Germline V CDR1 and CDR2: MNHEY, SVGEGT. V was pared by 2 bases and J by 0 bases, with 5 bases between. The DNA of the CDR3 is TGTGCCAGCAGTTACAGCAACTCTGGAAACACCATATATTTT. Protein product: CASSYSNSGNTIYF.

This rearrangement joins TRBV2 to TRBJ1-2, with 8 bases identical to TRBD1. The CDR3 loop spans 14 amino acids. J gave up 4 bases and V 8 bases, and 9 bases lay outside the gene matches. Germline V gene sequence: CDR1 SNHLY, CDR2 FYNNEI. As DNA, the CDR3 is TGTGCCAGCCTAACGACAGGGGCTGTCTATGGCTACACCTTC. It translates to CASLTTGAVYGYTF.

The CDR3 is CASSPEKGYSYNEQFF. The CDR3 coding sequence is TGCGCCAGCAGCCCCGAGAAGGGGTACTCCTACAATGAGCAGTTCTTC. The chain has TRBV4-1 and TRBJ2-1; D is perhaps TRBD1 (5 bases). Per germline, CDR1 MGHRA and CDR2 YSYEKL. The V end was cut by 4 bases, the J end by 0 bases, with 13 bases between. This CDR3 has 16 residues.

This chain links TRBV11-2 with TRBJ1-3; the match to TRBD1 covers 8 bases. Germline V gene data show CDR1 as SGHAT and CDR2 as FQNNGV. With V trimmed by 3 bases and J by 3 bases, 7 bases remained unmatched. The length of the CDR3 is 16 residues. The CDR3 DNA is TGTGCCAGCAGCTTTGAACCAGGGGGCTTTGGAAACACCATATATTTT. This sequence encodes CASSFEPGGFGNTIYF.

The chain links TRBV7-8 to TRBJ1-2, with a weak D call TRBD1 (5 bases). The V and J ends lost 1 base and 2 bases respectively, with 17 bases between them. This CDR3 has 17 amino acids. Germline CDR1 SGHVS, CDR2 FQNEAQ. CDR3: CASSLGGSETVNYGYTF. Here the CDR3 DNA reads TGTGCCAGCAGCTTAGGGGGTTCGGAGACAGTGAACTATGGCTACACCTTC.

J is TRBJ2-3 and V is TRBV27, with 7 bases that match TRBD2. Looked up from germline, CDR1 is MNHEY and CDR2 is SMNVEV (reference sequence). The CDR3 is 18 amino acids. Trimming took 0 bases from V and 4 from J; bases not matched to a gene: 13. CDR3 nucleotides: TGTGCCAGCAGTTTATCGGCCCCGGAGGGGAGCGGGGCAGATACGCAGTATTTT. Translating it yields CASSLSAPEGSGADTQYF.

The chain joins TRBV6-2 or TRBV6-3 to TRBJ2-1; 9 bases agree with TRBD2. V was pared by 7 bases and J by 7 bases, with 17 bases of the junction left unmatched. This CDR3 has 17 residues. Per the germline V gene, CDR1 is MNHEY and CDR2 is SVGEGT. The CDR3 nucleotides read TGTGCCAGCACCCCCAGGGGGGGGGTAGCGGGGGTTAATGAGCAGTTCTTC. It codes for CASTPRGGVAGVNEQFF.

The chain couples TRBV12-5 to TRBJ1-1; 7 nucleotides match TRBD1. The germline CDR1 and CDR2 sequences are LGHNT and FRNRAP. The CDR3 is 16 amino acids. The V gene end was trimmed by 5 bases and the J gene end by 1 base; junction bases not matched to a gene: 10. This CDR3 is CASGGGLTGSNTEAFF. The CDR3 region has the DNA TGTGCTAGTGGTGGGGGACTGACAGGGTCGAACACTGAAGCTTTCTTT.

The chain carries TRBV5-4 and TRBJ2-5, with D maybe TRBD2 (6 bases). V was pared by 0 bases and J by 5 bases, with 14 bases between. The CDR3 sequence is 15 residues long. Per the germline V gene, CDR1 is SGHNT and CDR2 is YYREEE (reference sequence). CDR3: CASSLEWGDGETQYF. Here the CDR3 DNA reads TGTGCCAGCAGCTTGGAATGGGGGGATGGTGAGACCCAGTACTTC.

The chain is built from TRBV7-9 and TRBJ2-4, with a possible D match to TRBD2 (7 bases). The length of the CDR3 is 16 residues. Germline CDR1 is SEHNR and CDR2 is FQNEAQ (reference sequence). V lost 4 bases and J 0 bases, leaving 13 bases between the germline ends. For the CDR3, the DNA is TGTGCCAGCAGCTCCGGGGGGCTTGTAGCCAAAAACATTCAGTACTTC. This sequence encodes CASSSGGLVAKNIQYF.

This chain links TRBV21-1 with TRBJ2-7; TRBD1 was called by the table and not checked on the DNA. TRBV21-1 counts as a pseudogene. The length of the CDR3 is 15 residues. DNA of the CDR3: TGTGCCAGCAGCCCCAGACAGGGGTCCTCCTACGAGCAGTACGTC. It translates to CASSPRQGSSYEQYV.

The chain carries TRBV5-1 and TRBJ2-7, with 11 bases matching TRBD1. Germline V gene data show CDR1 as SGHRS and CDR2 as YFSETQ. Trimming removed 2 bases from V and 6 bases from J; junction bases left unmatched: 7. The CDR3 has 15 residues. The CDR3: CASSLAGTGGREQYF. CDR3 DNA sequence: TGCGCCAGCAGCTTAGCCGGGACAGGGGGTCGCGAGCAGTACTTC. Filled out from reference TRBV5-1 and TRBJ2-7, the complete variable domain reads KAGVTQTPRYLIKTRGQQVTLSCSPISGHRSVSWYQQTPGQGLQFLFEYFSETQRNKGNFPGRFSGRQFSNSRSEMNVSTLELGDSALYLCASSLAGTGGREQYFGPGTRLTVT.

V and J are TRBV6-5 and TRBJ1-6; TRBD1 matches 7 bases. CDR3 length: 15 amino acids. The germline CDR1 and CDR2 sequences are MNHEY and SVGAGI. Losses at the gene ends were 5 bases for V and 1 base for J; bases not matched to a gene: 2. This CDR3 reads CASSPGGSYNSPLHF. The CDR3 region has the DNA TGTGCCAGCAGTCCAGGGGGTTCCTATAATTCACCCCTCCACTTT.

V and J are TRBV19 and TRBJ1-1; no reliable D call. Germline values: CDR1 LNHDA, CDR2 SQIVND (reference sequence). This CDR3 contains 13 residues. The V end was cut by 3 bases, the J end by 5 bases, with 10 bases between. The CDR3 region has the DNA TGTGCCAGTAGTATTTTCCCCAGAACTGAAGCTTTCTTT. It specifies CASSIFPRTEAFF.

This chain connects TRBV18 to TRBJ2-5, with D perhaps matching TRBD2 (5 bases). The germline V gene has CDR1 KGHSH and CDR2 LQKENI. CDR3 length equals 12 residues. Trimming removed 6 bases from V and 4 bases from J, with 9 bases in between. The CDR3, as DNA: TGTGCCAGCTCGAGGGAAGCAGAGACCCAGTACTTC. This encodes CASSREAETQYF.

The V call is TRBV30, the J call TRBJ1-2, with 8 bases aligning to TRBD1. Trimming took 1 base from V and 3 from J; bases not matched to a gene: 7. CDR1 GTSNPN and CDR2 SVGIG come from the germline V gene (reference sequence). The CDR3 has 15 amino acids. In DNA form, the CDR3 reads TGTGCCTGGAGTGGCGGACAGGGCCTATACTATGGCTACACCTTC. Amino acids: CAWSGGQGLYYGYTF.

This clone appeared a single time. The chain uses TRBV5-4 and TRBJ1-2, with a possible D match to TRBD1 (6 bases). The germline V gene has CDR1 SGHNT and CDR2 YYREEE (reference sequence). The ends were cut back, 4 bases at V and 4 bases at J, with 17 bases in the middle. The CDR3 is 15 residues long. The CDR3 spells CASSPSTGSTYGYTF. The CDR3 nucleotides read TGTGCCAGCAGCCCATCTACAGGGTCTACCTATGGCTACACCTTC.

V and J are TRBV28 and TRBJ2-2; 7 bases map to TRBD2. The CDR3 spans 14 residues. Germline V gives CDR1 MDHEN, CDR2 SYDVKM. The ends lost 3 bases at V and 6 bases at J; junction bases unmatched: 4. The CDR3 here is CASSFSGIAGELFF. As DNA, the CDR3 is TGTGCCAGCAGTTTCAGCGGGATCGCCGGGGAGCTGTTTTTT.

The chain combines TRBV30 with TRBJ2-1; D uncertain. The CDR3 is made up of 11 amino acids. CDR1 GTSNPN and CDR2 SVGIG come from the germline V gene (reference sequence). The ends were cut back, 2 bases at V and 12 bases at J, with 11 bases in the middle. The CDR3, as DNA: TGTGCCTGGAGTAATGGTTACTCGCAGTTCTTC. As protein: CAWSNGYSQFF.